This T cell receptor (beta chain) was recorded in a study of identical twins. TCRdb re-derived calls from the 5' RACE reads in MiXCR, one entry per CDR3 protein. The sample consists of some 240,000 distinct CDR3 sequences, 10% to 13% of them appearing once. Study-wide points: Cord blood beta clonotypes present at high abundance carried fewer insertions; no such pattern appeared in memory repertoires.

CDR3 size: 15 residues. Germline CDR1 is MNHEY and CDR2 is SVGEGT. V shed 5 bases and J 4 bases; nucleotides not matched to a gene: 10. The sample holds a few counts of this clonotype. Its matching antigen is unknown. The sequenced sample consisted of memory T cells sorted from blood. This clonotype originated in a man aged 50-60 years in good health. The chain employs TRBV6-2 or TRBV6-3 and TRBJ2-5, with TRBD1 identical over 7 bases. CDR3 sequence reads: CASSISGRTGETQYF. CDR3 DNA: TGTGCCAGCAGTATATCGGGACGGACAGGAGAGACCCAGTACTTC.